Each of the 31 T cell receptor beta chains below was sequenced from the same sample in a study of blood T cell repertoires in COVID-19. Assay used: immunoSEQ multiplex PCR; TCRdb lists only in-frame clones, some missing. The repertoire holds more than 300,000 clones, with about nine tenths as singletons. The sample taken for sequencing was PBMCs or T cells enriched from blood (not recorded which). The receptors derive from a woman in her 30s who had recovered from COVID-19.

The rearrangement links TRBV5-1 to TRBJ2-7; tentatively, D is TRBD1 (7 bases). Trimming left V 7 bases short and J 3 bases short, with 14 bases between. Germline V gene lookup returns CDR1 SGHRS and CDR2 YFSETQ. The CDR3 covers 13 residues. For the CDR3, the DNA is TGCGCCAGCTCAGGGGGGCGGAACTACGAGCAGTACTTC. Translation gives CASSGGRNYEQYF. The variable domain in full, with the rest retrieved from reference TRBV5-1 and TRBJ2-7, is KAGVTQTPRYLIKTRGQQVTLSCSPISGHRSVSWYQQTPGQGLQFLFEYFSETQRNKGNFPGRFSGRQFSNSRSEMNVSTLELGDSALYLCASSGGRNYEQYFGPGTRLTVT.

The chain joins TRBV5-1 to TRBJ1-2; D possibly corresponds to TRBD1 (6 bases). Germline V gene data show CDR1 as SGHRS and CDR2 as YFSETQ. The V end was cut by 0 bases, the J end by 6 bases, with 12 bases between. This CDR3 contains 14 residues. CDR3 region: CASSLGSGADGYTF. In DNA, the CDR3 is TGCGCCAGCAGCTTGGGGTCAGGGGCGGATGGCTACACCTTC. Using reference TRBV5-1 and TRBJ1-2 for the parts outside the CDR3, the full variable domain is KAGVTQTPRYLIKTRGQQVTLSCSPISGHRSVSWYQQTPGQGLQFLFEYFSETQRNKGNFPGRFSGRQFSNSRSEMNVSTLELGDSALYLCASSLGSGADGYTFGSGTRLTVV.

The chain carries TRBV19 and TRBJ1-2, with D uncertain. The germline gives CDR1 LNHDA, CDR2 SQIVND (reference sequence). The ends were cut back, 7 bases at V and 6 bases at J, with 18 bases in the middle. The CDR3 is 14 amino acids. CDR3: CASTPRRGHDGYTF. The CDR3 bases are TGTGCCAGTACCCCCAGAAGAGGGCATGATGGCTACACCTTC.

This chain uses TRBV11-2 with TRBJ2-3; D is uncertain. Deletions cut 0 bases from V and 5 bases from J, with 6 bases between. This CDR3 has 13 residues. Looked up from germline, CDR1 is SGHAT and CDR2 is FQNNGV. Written as DNA, the CDR3 is TGTGCCAGCAGCTTAGATCTTAGAGATACGCAGTATTTT. Its translation is CASSLDLRDTQYF.

This rearrangement joins TRBV30 to TRBJ1-1; 8 nucleotides line up with TRBD1. The germline gives CDR1 GTSNPN, CDR2 SVGIG (reference sequence). The CDR3 is 15 amino acids. Trimming removed 2 bases from V and 3 bases from J; junction bases left unmatched: 8. The CDR3 bases are TGTGCCTGGAGTTCGACAGGGGTGAGGTACACTGAAGCTTTCTTT. It is translated as CAWSSTGVRYTEAFF.

The V and J genes are TRBV27 and TRBJ2-3, with 12 bases matching TRBD2. The germline CDR1 and CDR2 sequences are MNHEY and SMNVEV (reference sequence). J gave up 2 bases and V 6 bases, and 12 bases lay outside the gene matches. The CDR3 extends over 18 amino acids. The CDR3 DNA follows: TGTGCCAGCAGACAACTTAGGACTAGCGGGACCTACACAGATACGCAGTATTTT. Protein product: CASRQLRTSGTYTDTQYF.

The chain is built from TRBV4-1 and TRBJ2-7, with TRBD2 as a possible D gene (6 bases). V lost 1 base to trimming and J lost 4 bases, with 11 bases between them. This CDR3 contains 14 residues. Germline V gene lookup returns CDR1 MGHRA and CDR2 YSYEKL. This CDR3 reads CASSQVPGVYEQYF. The CDR3 DNA reads TGCGCCAGCAGCCAAGTTCCGGGAGTTTACGAGCAGTACTTC.

The V gene is TRBV2, the J gene TRBJ2-1, with D maybe TRBD2 (6 bases). Trimming left V 2 bases short and J 3 bases short, with 14 bases between. The CDR3 runs 16 residues. In germline, CDR1 is SNHLY, CDR2 FYNNEI. The CDR3 protein is CASSEYGGVGYNEQFF. In DNA, the CDR3 is TGTGCCAGCAGTGAATACGGGGGAGTGGGCTACAATGAGCAGTTCTTC.

Here the CDR3 DNA reads TGTGCCAGCAGCTTAGTCGGACTAGTGACGGACACGCAGTATTTT. The encoded protein is CASSLVGLVTDTQYF. V gene TRBV7-9 combines with J gene TRBJ2-3, with TRBD2 matching 7 bases. V was pared by 1 base and J by 9 bases, with 10 bases of the junction left unmatched. This CDR3 comprises 15 residues. The germline CDR1 and CDR2 sequences are SEHNR and FQNEAQ (reference sequence).

J is TRBJ1-1 and V is TRBV6-1; D gene unclear. Between the trimmed V and J ends, which lost 1 base and 5 bases, there was a span of 8 bases. Germline V lookup: CDR1 MNHNS, CDR2 SASEGT. CDR3 length: 13 amino acids. CDR3 residues: CASSEVTETEAFF. Here the CDR3 DNA reads TGTGCCAGCAGTGAAGTTACAGAAACTGAAGCTTTCTTT.

For the CDR3, the DNA is TGTGCCAGCAGTCAGGGGACCACTGAAGCTTTCTTT. It yields the protein CASSQGTTEAFF. The V gene is TRBV6-5, the J gene TRBJ1-1; the D gene is possibly TRBD1 (6 bases). This CDR3 is built from 12 residues. Germline V gene sequence: CDR1 MNHEY, CDR2 SVGAGI. V dropped 5 bases and J dropped 4 bases, with 8 bases sitting between them.

The rearrangement joins TRBV9 to TRBJ1-2, with a tentative D call TRBD1 (6 bases). V shed 0 bases and J shed 2 bases, with 8 bases lying between them. Germline V gene data show CDR1 as SGDLS and CDR2 as YYNGEE. The CDR3 sequence is 14 residues long. This CDR3 reads CASSVAGQNYGYTF. The CDR3 nucleotides are TGTGCCAGCAGCGTAGCCGGACAGAACTATGGCTACACCTTC.

There are a few counts of this clone. CDR3 in DNA: TGTGCCAGCAGCCTGGGACAGGGGCCCTCACCCCTCCACTTT. Residues: CASSLGQGPSPLHF. This sequence joins TRBV28 and TRBJ1-6; 10 bases agree with TRBD1. V gave up 6 bases and J gave up 10 bases; unmatched junction bases: 6. The CDR3 contains 14 residues. Germline V gene lookup returns CDR1 MDHEN and CDR2 SYDVKM.

The chain carries TRBV29-1 and TRBJ1-4, with 7 bases lining up with TRBD1. The V gene end was trimmed by 5 bases and the J gene end by 6 bases; junction bases not matched to a gene: 12. Germline V lookup: CDR1 SQVTM, CDR2 ANQGSEA. CDR3 length equals 15 residues. CDR3 DNA sequence: TGCAGCGTTTCCCTCGTTGGCAGGGGGTATGAAAAACTGTTTTTT. This encodes CSVSLVGRGYEKLFF.

The chain recombines TRBV4-1 with TRBJ2-5, with 9 bases fitting TRBD1. The CDR3 contains 17 residues. Germline V CDR1 and CDR2: MGHRA, YSYEKL. V shed 4 bases and J 2 bases; nucleotides not matched to a gene: 11. DNA of the CDR3: TGCGCCAGCAGCCGCTGGGGTGACAGGGGGAATCAAGAGACCCAGTACTTC. Its protein product is CASSRWGDRGNQETQYF.

This chain uses TRBV30 with TRBJ1-1; no clear D. V was trimmed by 5 bases and J by 3 bases, leaving 13 bases between them. Germline V gene lookup returns CDR1 GTSNPN and CDR2 SVGIG (reference sequence). The CDR3 covers 13 residues. The CDR3: CAWGSFFDTEAFF. The CDR3 nucleotides are TGTGCCTGGGGGAGTTTCTTCGACACTGAAGCTTTCTTT.

Details on this clone: At one of its ends the junction is not consistent with the germline gene, which may arise from a read error. The gene calls are TRBV18 and TRBJ1-3, with TRBD1 as a possible D gene (5 bases). CDR3 length: 19 residues. CDR1 is KGHSH and CDR2 is LQKENI in the germline V gene. CDR3 loop: CASSPLVMDTEFSGNTIYF. In nucleotides, the CDR3 is TGTGCCAGCTCGCCACTTGTAATGGACACGGAATTCTCTGGAAACACCATATATTTT.

This sequence joins TRBV18 and TRBJ2-2, with 14 bases that match TRBD2. Germline-derived CDR1 and CDR2 are KGHSH and LQKENI. This CDR3 contains 18 residues. V shed 3 bases, J shed 3 bases, and the junction held 6 bases outside the gene matches. CDR3 region: CASSPRTSGRTDTGELFF. The CDR3 coding sequence is TGTGCCAGCTCACCGCGGACTAGCGGGAGGACCGACACCGGGGAGCTGTTTTTT.

The count of this clone is one. The chain links TRBV28 to TRBJ2-3; maybe TRBD1 (7 bases). The V end lost 5 bases, the J end lost 3 bases, and 33 bases lay between the germline ends. The length of the CDR3 is 21 residues. From germline, CDR1 is MDHEN and CDR2 SYDVKM. CDR3 nucleotides: TGTGCCAGCAGTCTCCTGGGACAGATCCCTGGGGCGGGACCCCTAACAGATACGCAGTATTTT. It is translated as CASSLLGQIPGAGPLTDTQYF.

This clone was observed a few times. The rearrangement joins TRBV20-1 to TRBJ2-4; D is ambiguous. V was cut by 5 bases and J by 8 bases, with 10 bases left in between. The CDR3 spans 11 residues. The germline gives CDR1 DFQATT, CDR2 SNEGSKA (reference sequence). The CDR3 sequence is CSAESRYIQYF. CDR3 sequence (DNA): TGCAGTGCTGAAAGTAGATACATTCAGTACTTC.

V and J are TRBV28 and TRBJ2-3, with TRBD2 as a possible D gene (6 bases). CDR3 size: 15 residues. Trimming cost V 5 bases and J 2 bases, with 14 bases left between them. Germline lookup yields CDR1 MDHEN and CDR2 SYDVKM. CDR3 loop: CASSGASDYTDTQYF. CDR3 nucleotides: TGTGCCAGCAGTGGGGCTAGCGACTACACAGATACGCAGTATTTT. Full variable domain (rest looked up from reference TRBV28 and TRBJ2-3): DVKVTQSSRYLVKRTGEKVFLECVQDMDHENMFWYRQDPGLGLRLIYFSYDVKMKEKGDIPEGYSVSREKKERFSLILESASTNQTSMYLCASSGASDYTDTQYFGPGTRLTVL.

This clone occurred once. As DNA, the CDR3 is TGTGCCAGCAGCCCACTAGCGGGAGGGAATACGCAGTATTTT. Protein sequence: CASSPLAGGNTQYF. V usage is TRBV7-3 and J usage is TRBJ2-3; 13 nucleotides match TRBD2. CDR3 length equals 14 residues. The germline V gene encodes CDR1 SGHTA and CDR2 FQGTGA. After removal of 5 bases from V and 7 bases from J, the junction contained 3 bases not matched to a gene.

This clone was observed once. The genes are TRBV7-3 and TRBJ2-2, with D perhaps TRBD1 (5 bases). The CDR3 runs to 13 residues. V lost 4 bases and J lost 3, with 6 bases in between. The germline V gene has CDR1 SGHTA and CDR2 FQGTGA. In nucleotides, the CDR3 is TGTGCCAGCAGCTGGGGCCACACCGGGGAGCTGTTTTTT. This sequence encodes CASSWGHTGELFF.

The gene calls are TRBV28 and TRBJ2-2, with D uncertain. Germline V gene lookup returns CDR1 MDHEN and CDR2 SYDVKM. The CDR3 loop spans 15 amino acids. V was clipped by 7 bases and J by 5 bases, with 17 bases between them. DNA for the CDR3: TGTGCCAGCACCCTCGGTCCTCAGAGGACCGGGGAGCTGTTTTTT. This encodes CASTLGPQRTGELFF.

The chain carries TRBV28 and TRBJ2-7; 8 positions agree with TRBD1. V dropped 4 bases and J dropped 4; count of bases not matched to a gene: 33. CDR3 length: 23 residues. In germline, CDR1 is MDHEN, CDR2 SYDVKM. CDR3 bases: TGTGCCAGCAGTTCCCCCCCCAGGGGGCAGAGACCCGAGACGACTTCCGTCAGGTACGAGCAGTACTTC. It is translated as CASSSPPRGQRPETTSVRYEQYF.

The gene calls are TRBV20-1 and TRBJ1-1; the D gene is possibly TRBD1 (6 bases). Germline V gene sequence: CDR1 DFQATT, CDR2 SNEGSKA (reference sequence). The V end lost 0 bases, the J end lost 10 bases, and 9 bases lay between the germline ends. The CDR3 contains 11 residues. The CDR3 DNA sequence: TGCAGTGCTAGAGATCAGGGGAGAGCTTTCTTT. Translated: CSARDQGRAFF.

For the CDR3, the DNA is TGTGCCAGCAGCTTAGGGACAGGCCAAGAGACCCAGTACTTC. It yields the protein CASSLGTGQETQYF. The chain couples TRBV7-9 to TRBJ2-5; 7 bases agree with TRBD1. V gave up 1 base and J gave up 1 base; unmatched junction bases: 0. Germline V gene data show CDR1 as SEHNR and CDR2 as FQNEAQ (reference sequence). CDR3 length: 14 amino acids.

The chain couples TRBV28 to TRBJ1-1, with a possible D match to TRBD1 (5 bases). The germline CDR1 and CDR2 sequences are MDHEN and SYDVKM. The CDR3 spans 15 residues. V lost 6 bases to trimming and J lost 2 bases, with 16 bases between them. This CDR3 is CASRSLGRVNTEAFF. The CDR3 DNA reads as TGTGCCAGCAGATCCCTAGGCAGGGTCAACACTGAAGCTTTCTTT.

The V call is TRBV11-2, the J call TRBJ2-1; 10 bases match TRBD2. CDR1 is SGHAT, CDR2 FQNNGV, per germline. The ends lost 7 bases at V and 5 bases at J; junction bases unmatched: 8. This CDR3 region has 15 residues. The CDR3 sequence is CASILELAGNNEQFF. The CDR3 region has the DNA TGTGCCAGCATCTTGGAACTAGCGGGAAACAATGAGCAGTTCTTC. The variable domain in full, completed from reference TRBV11-2 and TRBJ2-1, reads EAGVAQSPRYKIIEKRQSVAFWCNPISGHATLYWYQQILGQGPKLLIQFQNNGVVDDSQLPKDRFSAERLKGVDSTLKIQPAKLEDSAVYLCASILELAGNNEQFFGPGTRLTVL.

The count of this clone is one. The V call is TRBV13, the J call TRBJ2-3, with 7 nucleotides matching TRBD2. In germline, CDR1 is PRHDT, CDR2 FYEKMQ (reference sequence). V lost 10 bases, J lost 6 bases, and 13 bases stayed unmatched. This CDR3 is built from 14 residues. The CDR3 region has the DNA TGTGCCACTCGGCAGGCGGGAGTCTCGGATACGCAGTATTTT. This sequence encodes CATRQAGVSDTQYF. The entire variable domain, with the rest obtained from reference TRBV13 and TRBJ2-3, is as follows: AAGVIQSPRHLIKEKRETATLKCYPIPRHDTVYWYQQGPGQDPQFLISFYEKMQSDKGSIPDRFSAQQFSDYHSELNMSSLELGDSALYFCATRQAGVSDTQYFGPGTRLTVL.

V usage is TRBV5-1 and J usage is TRBJ2-2; 12 bases are shared with TRBD2. The CDR3 extends over 16 amino acids. Trimming at V came to 0 bases and at J to 4 bases, leaving 1 base not matched to a gene. The germline V gene has CDR1 SGHRS and CDR2 YFSETQ. CDR3 coding DNA: TGCGCCAGCAGCTTGGGGACTAGCGGGGTCACCGGGGAGCTGTTTTTT. Protein product: CASSLGTSGVTGELFF.